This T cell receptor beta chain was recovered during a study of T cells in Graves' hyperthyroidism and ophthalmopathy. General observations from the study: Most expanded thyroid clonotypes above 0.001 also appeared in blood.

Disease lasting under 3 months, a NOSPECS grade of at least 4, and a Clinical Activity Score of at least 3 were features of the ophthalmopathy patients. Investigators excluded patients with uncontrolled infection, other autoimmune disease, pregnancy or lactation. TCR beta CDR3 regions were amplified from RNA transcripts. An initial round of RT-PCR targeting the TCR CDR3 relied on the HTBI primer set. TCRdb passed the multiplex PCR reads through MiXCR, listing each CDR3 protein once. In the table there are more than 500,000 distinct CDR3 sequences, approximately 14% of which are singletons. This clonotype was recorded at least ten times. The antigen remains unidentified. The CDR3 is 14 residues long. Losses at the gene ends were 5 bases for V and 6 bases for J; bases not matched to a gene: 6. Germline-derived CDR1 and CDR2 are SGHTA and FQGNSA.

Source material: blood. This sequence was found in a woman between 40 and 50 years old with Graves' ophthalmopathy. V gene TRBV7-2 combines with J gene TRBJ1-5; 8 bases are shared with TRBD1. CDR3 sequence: CASSETGGGQPQHF. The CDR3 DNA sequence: TGTGCCAGCAGCGAAACAGGGGGGGGTCAGCCCCAGCATTTT.